The T cell receptor beta chain under discussion was sequenced for a study of blood T cell repertoires in COVID-19. Overall study: Researchers got acute and convalescent COVID-19 samples from the United States, Italy and Spain. Sample material is recorded as cDNA or gDNA derived from T cells, B-cell-depleted T cells, or PBMCs.

Germline V gene sequence: CDR1 SGHVS, CDR2 FQNEAQ. With 5 bases clipped from V and 0 bases from J, the junction kept 10 bases outside the gene matches. The CDR3 has 18 residues. In the original processing: Researchers report that nucleated cell counts were estimated from reference gene primer amplification. Assay used: immunoSEQ multiplex PCR; TCRdb lists only in-frame clones, some missing. That table gives V, J and clone size, and the DNA gave D and trimming. The table includes around 300,000 clones, 87% detected once. The sequence was obtained from a man aged 18 to 29 with active or convalescent COVID-19. Sequencing used peripheral blood. The chain carries TRBV7-8 and TRBJ2-1, with 10 bases matching TRBD2. CDR3: CASSTSLAGGFSYNEQFF. The CDR3 region has the DNA TGTGCCAGCAGCACCAGCTTAGCGGGGGGTTTCTCCTACAATGAGCAGTTCTTC.